Listed here are 25 T cell receptor beta chains from one sample, sequenced in a study of regulatory T cells in long-lasting Graves disease. The time point denotes: persistent/refractory GD, antithyroid drugs over 5 years with positive TRAb. The TCR library was made from RNA extracted from PBMCs. CDR3 regions were amplified by Arm-PCR using iRepertoire HTBI primers to build TCR beta libraries. TCRdb reprocessed the multiplex PCR reads via MiXCR and lists one record per CDR3 protein. The sample has more than 650,000 distinct CDR3 sequences, 30% seen once. The sample was peripheral blood mononuclear cells (PBMCs), taken when the disease was refractory, from a patient treated with antithyroid drugs. Every receptor here comes from a female donor with Graves disease.

The rearrangement links TRBV6-1 to TRBJ1-1, with D possibly being TRBD1 (5 bases). V lost 8 bases and J lost 6, with 19 bases in between. The CDR3 extends over 14 amino acids. CDR1 and CDR2 from the germline V gene are MNHNS and SASEGT. The CDR3 region has the DNA TGTGCCAGCGACGGGGGGGGAACAAGCGCTGAAGCTTTCTTT. Amino acid sequence: CASDGGGTSAEAFF.

This sequence joins TRBV5-1 and TRBJ2-2; 11 nucleotides agree with TRBD2. Looked up from germline, CDR1 is SGHRS and CDR2 is YFSETQ. CDR3 length: 16 residues. V shed 3 bases and J 6 bases; nucleotides not matched to a gene: 7. This CDR3 is CASSSGTSGFPGELFF. CDR3 nucleotide sequence: TGCGCCAGCAGCTCCGGGACTAGCGGTTTCCCCGGGGAGCTGTTTTTT.

J is TRBJ1-1 and V is TRBV10-3; D ambiguous. Trimming cost V 3 bases and J 4 bases, with 9 bases left between them. The germline CDR1 and CDR2 sequences are ENHRY and SYGVKD. This CDR3 region has 13 residues. CDR3 sequence: CAISEVVSTEAFF. The CDR3 nucleotides are TGTGCCATCAGTGAAGTGGTTAGCACTGAAGCTTTCTTT.

This chain joins TRBV6-2 or TRBV6-3 and TRBJ1-6; D call uncertain. Germline V gene data show CDR1 as MNHEY and CDR2 as SVGEGT. Trimming stripped 5 bases from V and 0 bases from J, with 11 bases between. The CDR3 has 16 amino acids. CDR3 nucleotide sequence: TGTGCCAGCAGTGCGGACGGAAGCTCCTATAATTCACCCCTCCACTTT. Protein sequence: CASSADGSSYNSPLHF.

Only a few counts were recorded for this clonotype. This chain uses TRBV6-1 with TRBJ1-1, with D possibly TRBD1 on 5 matching bases. This CDR3 is 15 amino acids long. V lost 4 bases to trimming and J lost 0 bases, with 12 bases between them. From germline, CDR1 is MNHNS and CDR2 SASEGT. Here the CDR3 DNA reads TGTGCCAGCAGTGCTAAGACAGATCTGAACACTGAAGCTTTCTTT. This sequence encodes CASSAKTDLNTEAFF.

The gene calls are TRBV6-1 and TRBJ1-5; no definite D call. V was clipped by 4 bases and J by 2 bases, with 12 bases between them. The CDR3 is 15 residues long. Germline V CDR1 and CDR2: MNHNS, SASEGT. The CDR3 region has the DNA TGTGCCAGCAGTGCCTCCCGTGGGGGCAATCAGCCCCAGCATTTT. Its translation: CASSASRGGNQPQHF.

A few counts support this clonotype. This CDR3 is CASRVEGGNHEQYF. The CDR3 nucleotides read TGTGCCAGCAGAGTCGAGGGAGGGAATCACGAGCAGTACTTC. The chain couples TRBV7-9 to TRBJ2-7; the match to TRBD2 covers 7 bases. V lost 6 bases and J lost 5; bases outside the gene matches: 10. CDR1 and CDR2 from the germline V gene are SEHNR and FQNEAQ (reference sequence). The CDR3 is 14 amino acids.

The chain has TRBV7-3 and TRBJ1-1; D unclear. Germline-derived CDR1 and CDR2 are SGHTA and FQGTGA. Trimming pared 6 bases from V and 1 base from J, leaving 9 bases between. The CDR3 totals 13 residues. CDR3 in DNA: TGTGCCAGCAGGGCCTCCCAGAACACTGAAGCTTTCTTT. Its translation: CASRASQNTEAFF.

This clonotype came up a few times. The chain carries TRBV12-3 or TRBV12-4 and TRBJ1-3, with D uncertain. The CDR3 loop spans 15 amino acids. V gave up 5 bases and J gave up 4 bases, with 15 bases separating them. CDR3 DNA sequence: TGTGCCAGCAGTGAGGCGGTAGGGCCCGGAAACACCATATATTTT. Its translation is CASSEAVGPGNTIYF.

This clonotype appeared a few times. The gene calls are TRBV12-3 or TRBV12-4 and TRBJ1-2; D might be TRBD1 (5 bases). V shed 5 bases and J shed 4 bases, with 23 bases lying between them. The CDR3 loop spans 17 amino acids. CDR3 nucleotide sequence: TGTGCCAGCAGTCCAGACAGCGTTATGCTACGGGGCTATGGCTACACCTTC. Its translation is CASSPDSVMLRGYGYTF.

The chain links TRBV27 to TRBJ1-1; maybe TRBD1 (6 bases). V lost 0 bases, J lost 1 base, and 12 bases lay in between. The CDR3 is 16 amino acids. Germline values: CDR1 MNHEY, CDR2 SMNVEV (reference sequence). The CDR3 protein is CASSLSTGIKNTEAFF. The CDR3 DNA sequence: TGTGCCAGCAGTTTATCTACAGGGATAAAGAACACTGAAGCTTTCTTT.

Details on this clonotype: A much more abundant neighbour one base away suggests this may be a read error. The rearrangement joins TRBV28 to TRBJ1-4; tentatively, D is TRBD1 (6 bases). Germline V lookup: CDR1 MDHEN, CDR2 SYDVKM. The CDR3 spans 15 residues. Here the CDR3 DNA reads TGTGCCAGCAGTTTGGTGGCAGGGGATAATGGAAAACTGTTTTTT. Translation: CASSLVAGDNGKLFF.

The sample holds one count of this clonotype. The chain links TRBV7-9 to TRBJ2-7; maybe TRBD1 (5 bases). Trimming shortened V by 5 bases and J by 2 bases, and 16 bases separated the two germline ends. This CDR3 region has 15 residues. Germline V gives CDR1 SEHNR, CDR2 FQNEAQ (reference sequence). CDR3 DNA sequence: TGTGCCAGCAGCCATCGCTATGACAGTGCCTACGAGCAGTACTTC. This encodes CASSHRYDSAYEQYF.

This clonotype occurred a few times. V usage is TRBV3-1 and J usage is TRBJ1-5; no reliable D call. CDR1 LGHDT and CDR2 YNNKEL come from the germline V gene (reference sequence). Deletions cut 4 bases from V and 7 bases from J, with 14 bases between. This CDR3 spans 14 amino acids. The CDR3 DNA follows: TGTGCCAGCAGCCGAGGTATGGTCGGACAGCCCCAGCATTTT. This codes for CASSRGMVGQPQHF.

This clonotype was recorded at least ten times. The chain carries TRBV28 and TRBJ1-1; no definite D call. V was cut by 1 base and J by 0 bases, with 9 bases left in between. Germline assignment: CDR1 MDHEN and CDR2 SYDVKM. This CDR3 spans 15 amino acids. DNA of the CDR3: TGTGCCAGCAGTTTATTGTTGGCGTTGAACACTGAAGCTTTCTTT. Residues: CASSLLLALNTEAFF. Supplemented by reference TRBV28 and TRBJ1-1, the full variable domain reads DVKVTQSSRYLVKRTGEKVFLECVQDMDHENMFWYRQDPGLGLRLIYFSYDVKMKEKGDIPEGYSVSREKKERFSLILESASTNQTSMYLCASSLLLALNTEAFFGQGTRLTVV.

The genes are TRBV6-1 and TRBJ1-6; D is unresolved. V dropped 7 bases and J dropped 11 bases, with 15 bases sitting between them. Germline V gene data show CDR1 as MNHNS and CDR2 as SASEGT. The CDR3 covers 13 residues. The CDR3 DNA reads as TGTGCCAGCAAAAGGCAAACCGTGGCACCCCTCCACTTT. Protein product: CASKRQTVAPLHF.

The chain carries TRBV3-1 and TRBJ2-4, with D uncertain. Gene TRBJ2-5 matches the end of the DNA better, so the J call may be wrong. CDR1 LGHDT and CDR2 YNNKEL come from the germline V gene (reference sequence). The CDR3 extends over 14 amino acids. The CDR3, as DNA: TGTGCCAGCAGCCAAGAGACCGCCATCGAGACCCAGTACTTC. It encodes CASSQETAIETQYF.

This chain joins TRBV30 and TRBJ1-3; D is unresolved. The length of the CDR3 is 14 residues. CDR1 GTSNPN and CDR2 SVGIG come from the germline V gene (reference sequence). V lost 1 base and J lost 0, with 7 bases in between. CDR3 loop: CAWSEGYSGNTIYF. The CDR3 region has the DNA TGTGCCTGGAGTGAAGGATACTCTGGAAACACCATATATTTT.

The chain uses TRBV5-5 and TRBJ2-7; TRBD1 matches 7 bases. Looked up from germline, CDR1 is SGHKS and CDR2 is YYEKEE (reference sequence). Trimming at V came to 3 bases and at J to 2 bases, leaving 8 bases not matched to a gene. CDR3 size: 15 residues. CDR3 sequence reads: CASSSPGQSPYEQYF. The CDR3 DNA reads TGTGCCAGCAGCTCACCGGGACAGTCCCCCTACGAGCAGTACTTC.

V gene TRBV12-3 or TRBV12-4 combines with J gene TRBJ2-2, with a weak D call TRBD2 (8 bases). V gave up 7 bases and J gave up 0 bases, with 24 bases separating them. The CDR3 spans 19 residues. CDR3 in amino acids: CASNARRDRLASNTGELFF. Written as DNA, the CDR3 is TGTGCCAGCAATGCCCGCCGGGACAGACTAGCGTCGAACACCGGGGAGCTGTTTTTT.

J is TRBJ1-5 and V is TRBV27; 10 positions agree with TRBD1. Germline V lookup: CDR1 MNHEY, CDR2 SMNVEV (reference sequence). V was pared by 3 bases and J by 2 bases, with 10 bases of the junction left unmatched. The CDR3 is 18 amino acids. The CDR3 spells CASSFRGTGAGGNQPQHF. The CDR3 bases are TGTGCCAGCAGTTTTCGGGGGACAGGGGCCGGAGGCAATCAGCCCCAGCATTTT.

Concerning this clonotype itself: Possible read error: a much larger clone is one base away. The J gene is TRBJ2-4, the V gene TRBV20-1; 7 bases agree with TRBD2. Unmatched junction bases numbered 9, after V lost 6 bases and J lost 13 bases. Germline values: CDR1 DFQATT, CDR2 SNEGSKA (reference sequence). This CDR3 has 11 amino acids. Here the CDR3 DNA reads TGCAGTGCGACTAGCCAAGAGGCCCAGTACTTC. Its translation is CSATSQEAQYF.

J is TRBJ1-3 and V is TRBV3-1; D remains ambiguous. The CDR3 consists of 16 residues. V was shortened by 1 base and J by 0 bases, with 10 bases between the two germline ends. Germline V lookup: CDR1 LGHDT, CDR2 YNNKEL (reference sequence). In nucleotides, the CDR3 is TGTGCCAGCAGCCAAGCCGGGAGCCACTCTGGAAACACCATATATTTT. It is translated as CASSQAGSHSGNTIYF.

V is TRBV10-3 and J is TRBJ1-2; possible D gene TRBD1, 5 bases. This CDR3 contains 12 residues. V lost 10 bases and J 2 bases, leaving 11 bases between the germline ends. CDR1 and CDR2 (germline): ENHRY, SYGVKD. This CDR3 is CATDWGNYGYTF. CDR3 DNA sequence: TGTGCCACGGATTGGGGCAACTATGGCTACACCTTC.

This clonotype was detected ten times or more. This chain uses TRBV11-2 with TRBJ2-6, with D uncertain. The CDR3 has 17 amino acids. With 2 bases removed from V and 0 bases from J, the gap between germline ends came to 11 bases. Germline CDR1 reads SGHAT; CDR2 reads FQNNGV. For the CDR3, the DNA is TGTGCCAGCAGCTTAACCGGCAGCAGCTCTGGGGCCAACGTCCTGACTTTC. Its translation is CASSLTGSSSGANVLTF.